Detailed here is one TCR beta chain. This clone has just one count. Its specific antigen is unknown. It has no much larger one-base neighbor in the sample; base qualities were not kept. The entry originates in a study (dated by TCRdb to between 2021 and 2024). Here is what the overall study found, with its caveats: Further investigation, including longitudinal sampling and assessment of a control group, is stated by the authors to be required.

Between the V and J ends, shortened by 7 bases and 6 bases respectively, the junction contains 19 bases. Spanning cysteine to phenylalanine, the CDR3 consists of 14 amino acids. Only CDR3 DNA remains: 42 bases, in frame from the first base. The CDR1 and CDR2 encoded by the germline V gene are SGHRS and YFSETQ. Survey-level sequencing on the immunoSEQ platform was used to profile TCR beta chain repertoires. Turning to the authors' computational methods: Repertoire diversity was measured with the inverse Simpson index, and CDR3 amino acid length spectratypes and V-J pairing frequencies were compared. Clonotypes specific to SARS-CoV-2, CMV, influenza A and EBV were annotated by matching TCR beta CDR3 sequences against VDJdb. In its TCRdb copy, this immuneACCESS table keeps in-frame sequences only and misses some clones. Where compared with another copy, unresolved V genes explain less than half of these, and the others have no known cause. The V and J calls and clone size were taken over from that table, and D and trimming were inferred from the DNA. The sample contains nearly 70,000 clones, about 94% of them found a single time. Roughly 4.5% of the sample rests with the top ten.

PBMCs were isolated from peripheral blood, and TCR beta sequencing was performed on genomic DNA from unsorted PBMCs. The sequence derives from a man aged 35 to 55 with rheumatoid arthritis. The sample was PBMCs. The sequence is built from TRBV5-1 and TRBJ2-5; TRBD2 is perhaps the D gene, given 7 matching bases. The nucleotides read TGCGCCAGCGGAGGACAGTGGGAGGGAAAGACCCAGTACTTC. This translates into CASGGQWEGKTQYF.